Each of the 2 T cell receptor beta chains below was sequenced from the same sample in a study of T-cell reconstitution after alpha-beta-depleted transplantation in children. Library preparation (for TCRbeta) was performed with unique molecular identifiers. TCRdb re-analysed the PCR reads in MiXCR, keeping a single row per CDR3 protein. The sample contains over 200,000 distinct CDR3 sequences, about a tenth of which appear only once. The sequences come from PBMCs, collected before TCRalphabeta/CD19-depleted stem cell transplant. The receptor source for this set is a child under two years old with acute myeloid leukemia, due to receive a stem cell transplant.

This clonotype occurred many times. V usage is TRBV15 and J usage is TRBJ1-2; TRBD1 aligns across 8 bases. V was pared by 2 bases and J by 5 bases, with 10 bases of the junction left unmatched. The CDR3 is 16 residues long. Germline CDR1 reads LNHNV; CDR2 reads YYDKDF (reference sequence). In DNA, the CDR3 is TGTGCCACCAGCAGATGGGAGGACAGGGAGGAGTATGGCTACACCTTC. Amino acid sequence: CATSRWEDREEYGYTF.

This clonotype was seen at least ten times. This chain uses TRBV7-9 with TRBJ1-6; D not resolved. The CDR3 runs 15 residues. The germline CDR1 and CDR2 sequences are SEHNR and FQNEAQ (reference sequence). Trimming left V 5 bases short and J 4 bases short, with 12 bases between. This CDR3 reads CASSPGTVYNSPLHF. The CDR3 DNA sequence: TGTGCCAGCAGCCCGGGCACGGTGTATAATTCACCCCTCCACTTT.